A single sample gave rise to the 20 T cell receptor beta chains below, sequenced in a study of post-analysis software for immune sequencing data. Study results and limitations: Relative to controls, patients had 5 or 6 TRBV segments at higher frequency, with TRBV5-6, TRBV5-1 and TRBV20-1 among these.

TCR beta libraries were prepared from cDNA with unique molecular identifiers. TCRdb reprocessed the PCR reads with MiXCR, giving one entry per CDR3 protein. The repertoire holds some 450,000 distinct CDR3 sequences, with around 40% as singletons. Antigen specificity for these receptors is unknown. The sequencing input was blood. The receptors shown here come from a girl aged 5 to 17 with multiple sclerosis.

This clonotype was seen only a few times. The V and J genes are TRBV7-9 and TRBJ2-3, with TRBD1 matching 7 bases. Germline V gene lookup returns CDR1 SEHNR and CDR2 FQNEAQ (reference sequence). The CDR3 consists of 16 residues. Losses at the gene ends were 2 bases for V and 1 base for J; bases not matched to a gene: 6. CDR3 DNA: TGTGCCAGCAGCTTACGAGGGACAGACCGCACAGATACGCAGTATTTT. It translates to CASSLRGTDRTDTQYF.

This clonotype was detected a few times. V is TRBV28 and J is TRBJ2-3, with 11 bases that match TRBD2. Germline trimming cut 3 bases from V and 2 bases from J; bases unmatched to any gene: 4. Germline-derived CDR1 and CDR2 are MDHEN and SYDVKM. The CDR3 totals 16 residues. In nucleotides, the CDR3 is TGTGCCAGCAGTTTCCTAGCGGGAGGCTTCACAGATACGCAGTATTTT. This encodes CASSFLAGGFTDTQYF.

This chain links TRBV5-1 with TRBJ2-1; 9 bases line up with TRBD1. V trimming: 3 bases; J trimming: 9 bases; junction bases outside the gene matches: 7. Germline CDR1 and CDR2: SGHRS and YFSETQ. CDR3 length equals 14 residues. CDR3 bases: TGCGCCAGCAGCTACCGGGACAGGGTCTCTGAGCAGTTCTTC. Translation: CASSYRDRVSEQFF.

The CDR3 DNA is TGCGCCAGCAGCCCTATGATGGGGGCGCGCTACGAGCAGTACTTC. It is translated as CASSPMMGARYEQYF. The chain uses TRBV5-1 and TRBJ2-7, with TRBD1 as a possible D gene (6 bases). V was cut by 4 bases and J by 3 bases, with 17 bases left in between. The CDR3 consists of 15 residues. Germline assignment: CDR1 SGHRS and CDR2 YFSETQ.

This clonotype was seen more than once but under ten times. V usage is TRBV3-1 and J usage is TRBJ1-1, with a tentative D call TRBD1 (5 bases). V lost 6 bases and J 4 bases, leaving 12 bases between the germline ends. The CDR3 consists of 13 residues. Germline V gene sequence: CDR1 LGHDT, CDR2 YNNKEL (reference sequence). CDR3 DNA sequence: TGTGCCAGCAGATTAGAGGGGAGCACTGAAGCTTTCTTT. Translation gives CASRLEGSTEAFF.

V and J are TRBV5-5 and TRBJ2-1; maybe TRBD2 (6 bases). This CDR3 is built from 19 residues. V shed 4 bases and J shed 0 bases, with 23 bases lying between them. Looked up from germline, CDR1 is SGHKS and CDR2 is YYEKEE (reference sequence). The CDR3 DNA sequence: TGTGCCAGCAGCCACCCGGAGGGACCCGAAAGGAGCTCCTACAATGAGCAGTTCTTC. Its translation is CASSHPEGPERSSYNEQFF.

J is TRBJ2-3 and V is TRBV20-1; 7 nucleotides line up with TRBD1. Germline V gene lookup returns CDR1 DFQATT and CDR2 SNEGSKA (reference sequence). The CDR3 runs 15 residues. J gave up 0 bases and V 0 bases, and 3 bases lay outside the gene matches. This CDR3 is CSARDGTVSTDTQYF. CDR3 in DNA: TGCAGTGCTAGAGACGGGACAGTAAGCACAGATACGCAGTATTTT.

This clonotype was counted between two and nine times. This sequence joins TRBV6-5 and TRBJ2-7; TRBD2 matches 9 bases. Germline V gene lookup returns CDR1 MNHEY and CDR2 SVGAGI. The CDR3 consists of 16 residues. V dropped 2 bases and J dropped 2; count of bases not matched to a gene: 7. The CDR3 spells CASSYGVAGVPYEQYF. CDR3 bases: TGTGCCAGCAGTTACGGTGTAGCGGGAGTCCCCTACGAGCAGTACTTC.

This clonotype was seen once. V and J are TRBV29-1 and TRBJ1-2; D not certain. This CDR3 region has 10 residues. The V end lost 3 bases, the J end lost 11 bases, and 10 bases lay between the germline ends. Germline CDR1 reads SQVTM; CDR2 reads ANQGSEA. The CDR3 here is CSVESHIYTF. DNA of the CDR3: TGCAGCGTTGAGAGTCATATATACACCTTC.

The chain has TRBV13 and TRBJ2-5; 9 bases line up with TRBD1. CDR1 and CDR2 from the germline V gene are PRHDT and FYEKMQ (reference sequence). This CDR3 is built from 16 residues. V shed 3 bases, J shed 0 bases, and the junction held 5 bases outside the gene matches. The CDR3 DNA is TGTGCCAGCAGCTTGACAGGGGGACTGAACCAAGAGACCCAGTACTTC. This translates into CASSLTGGLNQETQYF.

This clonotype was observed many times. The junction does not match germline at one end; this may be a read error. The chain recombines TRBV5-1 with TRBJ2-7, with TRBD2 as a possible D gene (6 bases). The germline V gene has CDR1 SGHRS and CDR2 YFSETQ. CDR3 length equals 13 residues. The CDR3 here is CASSFGSSYEQYF. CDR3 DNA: TGTGCCAGCAGCTTCGGGAGCTCCTACGAGCAGTACTTC.

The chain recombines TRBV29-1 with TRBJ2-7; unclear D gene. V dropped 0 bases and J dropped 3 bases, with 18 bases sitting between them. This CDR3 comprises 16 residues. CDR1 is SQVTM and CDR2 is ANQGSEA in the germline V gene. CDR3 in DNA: TGCAGCGTTGAAGAACCTCGGCAAGGCCATGACTACGAGCAGTACTTC. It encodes CSVEEPRQGHDYEQYF.

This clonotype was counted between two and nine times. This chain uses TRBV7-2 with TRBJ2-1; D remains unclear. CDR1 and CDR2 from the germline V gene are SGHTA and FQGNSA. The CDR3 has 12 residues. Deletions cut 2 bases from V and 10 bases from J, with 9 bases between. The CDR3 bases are TGTGCCAGCAGCTTAAGTCTAGAGGAGCAGTTCTTC. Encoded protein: CASSLSLEEQFF.

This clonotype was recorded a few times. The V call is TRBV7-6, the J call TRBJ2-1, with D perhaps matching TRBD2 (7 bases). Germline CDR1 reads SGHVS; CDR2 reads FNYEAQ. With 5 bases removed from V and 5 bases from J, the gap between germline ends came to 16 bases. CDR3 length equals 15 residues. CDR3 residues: CASSQGRGRDNEQFF. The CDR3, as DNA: TGTGCCAGCAGCCAGGGGCGGGGGCGAGACAATGAGCAGTTCTTC.

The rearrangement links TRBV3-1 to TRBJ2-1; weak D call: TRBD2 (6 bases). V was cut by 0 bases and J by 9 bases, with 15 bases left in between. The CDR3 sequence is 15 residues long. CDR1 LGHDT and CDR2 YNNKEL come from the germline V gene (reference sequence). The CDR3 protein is CASSQDAVGGTEQFF. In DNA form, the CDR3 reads TGTGCCAGCAGCCAAGATGCGGTTGGCGGGACTGAGCAGTTCTTC.

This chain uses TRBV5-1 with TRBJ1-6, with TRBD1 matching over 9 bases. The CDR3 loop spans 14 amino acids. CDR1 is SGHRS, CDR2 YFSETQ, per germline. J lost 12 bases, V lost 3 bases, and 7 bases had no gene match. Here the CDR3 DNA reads TGCGCCAGCAGCTGGGGACAGGGTGTTTTACCCCTCCACTTT. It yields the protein CASSWGQGVLPLHF.

CDR3 bases: TGCGCCAGCCGTGGGCCAGTGGCCTACAATGAGCAGTTCTTC. It specifies CASRGPVAYNEQFF. The chain recombines TRBV4-1 with TRBJ2-1; unclear D gene. V was trimmed by 8 bases and J by 2 bases, leaving 13 bases between them. Germline V CDR1 and CDR2: MGHRA, YSYEKL. The length of the CDR3 is 14 residues.

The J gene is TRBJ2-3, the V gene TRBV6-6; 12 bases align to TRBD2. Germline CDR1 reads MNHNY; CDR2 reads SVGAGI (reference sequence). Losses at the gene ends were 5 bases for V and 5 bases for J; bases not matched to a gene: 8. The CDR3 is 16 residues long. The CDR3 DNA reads TGTGCCAGCAGTCCCCAACTAGCGGGAGGCGGAGATACGCAGTATTTT. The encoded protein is CASSPQLAGGGDTQYF.

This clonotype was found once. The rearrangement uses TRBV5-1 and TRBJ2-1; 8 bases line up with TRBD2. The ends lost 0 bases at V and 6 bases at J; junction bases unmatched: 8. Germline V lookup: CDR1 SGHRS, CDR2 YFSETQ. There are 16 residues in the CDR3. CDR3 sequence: CASSLVDGRASNEQFF. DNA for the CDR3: TGCGCCAGCAGCTTGGTAGACGGGAGGGCGTCCAATGAGCAGTTCTTC.

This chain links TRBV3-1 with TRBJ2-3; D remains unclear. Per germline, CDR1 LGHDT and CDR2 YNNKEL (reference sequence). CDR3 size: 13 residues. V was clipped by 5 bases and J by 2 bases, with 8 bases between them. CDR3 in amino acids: CASSNEFTDTQYF. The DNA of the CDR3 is TGTGCCAGCAGCAATGAGTTCACAGATACGCAGTATTTT.